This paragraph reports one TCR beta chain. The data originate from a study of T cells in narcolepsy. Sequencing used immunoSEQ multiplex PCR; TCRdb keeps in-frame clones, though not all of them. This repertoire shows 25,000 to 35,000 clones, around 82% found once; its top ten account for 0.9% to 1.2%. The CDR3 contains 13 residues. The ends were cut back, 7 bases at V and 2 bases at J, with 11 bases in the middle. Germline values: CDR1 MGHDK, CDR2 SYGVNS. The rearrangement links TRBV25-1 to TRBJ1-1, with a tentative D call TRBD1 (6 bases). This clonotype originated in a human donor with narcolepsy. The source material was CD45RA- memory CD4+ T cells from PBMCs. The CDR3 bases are TGTGCCAGCACCGGGGGGGCAAACACTGAAGCTTTCTTT. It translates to CASTGGANTEAFF.